The text below deals with one TCR beta chain. Its cognate antigen has yet to be identified. Gene names and germline sequences here are all drawn from mouse data. The CDR3 is cut off 1 residue early in the read; its end comes from the germline J gene. This record belongs to a study of tissue T cells after allogeneic stem cell transplantation (dated by TCRdb to the early 2020s). Background on the whole study: The study profiled TCR beta repertoires across many tissues from research autopsies of patients with and without GVHD, plus mouse models of GVHD. The human arm was a prospective observational study without blinding or randomization. Overall results and qualifications from the work: The study did not determine which tissue TCRs were alloreactive or antigen-specific, and some clones might have been persisting host cells. In both patients and mice, T cells from blood and spleen picked up only a limited part of the TCR repertoire that was detected in tissues. The patient cohort was small and clinically heterogeneous, and sampling depth was acknowledged as a limitation. Only a few T cell clones appeared in more than one patient, yet motif-based clustering showed tissue-specific repertoire signatures that were shared between patients. Within patients, how anatomically similar the tissues were was a key factor in shaping TCR repertoire composition, regardless of disease or transplant status.

The CDR3 sequence holds 14 residues, the cysteine and phenylalanine included. The DNA covers only part of the CDR3, 39 bases in frame from base 1. The germline V gene encodes CDR1 GKSSPN and CDR2 SITVG. The junction shows trimming of 1 base on V and 0 bases on J, plus 7 bases between the germline ends. The library was made by the immunoSEQ multiplex PCR assay. TCRbeta CDR3 sequencing was performed at survey depth by Adaptive Biotechnologies, and CDR3 sequences, V/J genes, productive frequency and template counts were reported. TCR beta CDR3 regions were amplified from genomic DNA rather than RNA. The authors' analysis ran thus. Jensen-Shannon divergence served to quantify pairwise repertoire overlap between tissues, with 0 meaning identical and 1 meaning complete divergence. Based on pairwise JSD values, tissues were grouped by single-linkage agglomerative hierarchical clustering, and the results were shown as dendrograms. GLIPH2 was run on all patient samples with simulation_depth 1000, kmer_min_depth 3, cdr3_length_cutoff 8, keeping groups with more than two unique CDR3s. In a standardized tissue-overlap score, Jaccard GLIPH-group overlap across patients was extrapolated to a standard repertoire size of 1000 clones. Associations of diversity with clinical or experimental variables used linear mixed-effect models with tissue fixed effects and individual random effects. TCRdb's version of the immuneACCESS table is confined to in-frame rearrangements and falls short of the full clone set. An unresolved V gene accounts for under half of the shortfall where checked; the remainder is of unknown origin. The DNA was the basis for D and trimming; V, J and clone size are from that table. This sample comprises some 2,000 clones, 49% of them detected only once. Jointly, the top ten make up about 43% of the sample.

Interpreted using the paper, the time point label stands for: mouse harvest day 14 after allogeneic transplant. Each mouse graft, delivered by tail vein injection, combined 10^6 splenic CD5+ T cells with 10^7 T-cell-depleted bone marrow cells. To model GVHD in mice, a major MHC-mismatch B6 (H2b) into BALB/c (H2d) model was used, and tissues were profiled at day 7 or 14. On day 7 or 14 post-transplant, mouse tissues and retro-orbital blood were harvested with separate sterile tools for each animal, and livers were flushed beforehand. Before genomic DNA was isolated with the DNeasy Blood & Tissue Kit, mouse tissues were minced with razor blades in buffered saline.

What was sequenced was liver tissue. The TCR originated in a female BALB/c mouse given C57BL/6 T cells with graft-versus-host disease after an allogeneic hematopoietic cell transplant. The rearranged segments are TRBV31 and TRBJ1-3; a tentative D call is TRBD1 (5 bases match). Incomplete CDR3 DNA: TGTGCCTGGAGTCAGGGGAATTCTGGAAATACGCTCTAT. Its protein is CAWSQGNSGNTLY. The full CDR3 is CAWSQGNSGNTLYF.